The subject of this entry is one T cell receptor beta chain. This sample is part of a study of blood T cell repertoires in COVID-19. Overall study: Whether acute or convalescent, the COVID-19 samples came from the United States, Italy and Spain. Nucleic acid was either cDNA or gDNA, and it came from T cells, B-cell-depleted T cells, or PBMCs.

The CDR3 has 13 residues. V was clipped by 0 bases and J by 7 bases, with 8 bases between them. Germline values: CDR1 SGHKS, CDR2 YYEKEE (reference sequence). Authors' analysis steps: Reference gene primer amplification gave nucleated cell count estimates. Assay: immunoSEQ multiplex PCR; the TCRdb copy retains only in-frame clones and omits some. V, J and clone size were drawn from that table, and D and trimming were deduced from the DNA. The sample comprises 60,000 to 90,000 clones, roughly 70% of which are singletons, and 2.6% rests with the top ten. This clonotype was obtained from a human donor with acute or convalescent COVID-19. The donor label of this sample is uncertain. This chain uses TRBV5-5 with TRBJ1-5, with D possibly TRBD1 on 5 matching bases. Sequencing was carried out using peripheral blood. The CDR3 nucleotides read TGTGCCAGCAGCTTGGACAGGACCCAGCCCCAGCATTTT. This encodes CASSLDRTQPQHF.